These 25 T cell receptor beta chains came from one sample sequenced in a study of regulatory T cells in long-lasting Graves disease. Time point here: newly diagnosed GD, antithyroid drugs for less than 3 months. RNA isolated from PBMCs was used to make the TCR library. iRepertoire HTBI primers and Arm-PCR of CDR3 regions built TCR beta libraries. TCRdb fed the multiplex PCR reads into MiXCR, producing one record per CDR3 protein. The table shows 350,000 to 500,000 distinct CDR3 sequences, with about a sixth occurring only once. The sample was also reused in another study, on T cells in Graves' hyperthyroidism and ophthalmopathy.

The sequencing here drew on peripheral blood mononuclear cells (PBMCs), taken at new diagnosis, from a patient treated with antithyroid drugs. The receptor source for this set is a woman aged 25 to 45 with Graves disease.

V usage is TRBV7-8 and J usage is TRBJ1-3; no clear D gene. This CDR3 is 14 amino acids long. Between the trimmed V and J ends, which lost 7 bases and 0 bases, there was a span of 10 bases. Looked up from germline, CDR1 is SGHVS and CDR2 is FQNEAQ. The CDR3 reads CASTQDNSGNTIYF. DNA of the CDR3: TGTGCCAGCACCCAGGATAACTCTGGAAACACCATATATTTT.

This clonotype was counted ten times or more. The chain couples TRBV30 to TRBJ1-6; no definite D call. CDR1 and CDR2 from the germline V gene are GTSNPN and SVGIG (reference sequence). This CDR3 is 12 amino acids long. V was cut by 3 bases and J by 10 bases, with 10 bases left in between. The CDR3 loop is CAWSWSESPLHF. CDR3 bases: TGTGCCTGGAGCTGGTCAGAGTCACCCCTCCACTTT.

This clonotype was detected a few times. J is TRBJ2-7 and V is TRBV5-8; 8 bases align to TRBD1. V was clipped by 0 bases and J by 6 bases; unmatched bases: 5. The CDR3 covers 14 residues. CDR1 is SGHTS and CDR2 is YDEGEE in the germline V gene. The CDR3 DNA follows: TGTGCCAGCAGCTTGGGCCAGGGGGCCAGCGAGCAGTACTTC. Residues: CASSLGQGASEQYF.

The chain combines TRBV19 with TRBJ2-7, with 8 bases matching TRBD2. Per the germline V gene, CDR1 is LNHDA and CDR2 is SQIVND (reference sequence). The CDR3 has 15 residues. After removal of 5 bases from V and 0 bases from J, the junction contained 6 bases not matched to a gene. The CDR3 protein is CASSAQRGSSYEQYF. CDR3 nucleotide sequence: TGTGCCAGTAGTGCTCAGCGGGGGAGCTCCTACGAGCAGTACTTC. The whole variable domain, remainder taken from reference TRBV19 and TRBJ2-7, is DGGITQSPKYLFRKEGQNVTLSCEQNLNHDAMYWYRQDPGQGLRLIYYSQIVNDFQKGDIAEGYSVSREKKESFPLTVTSAQKNPTAFYLCASSAQRGSSYEQYFGPGTRLTVT.

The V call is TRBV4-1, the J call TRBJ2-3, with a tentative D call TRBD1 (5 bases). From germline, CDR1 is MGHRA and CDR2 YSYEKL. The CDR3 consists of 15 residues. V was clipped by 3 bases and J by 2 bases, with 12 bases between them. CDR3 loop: CASSHPRTNTDTQYF. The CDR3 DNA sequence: TGCGCCAGCAGCCACCCCCGGACAAACACAGATACGCAGTATTTT.

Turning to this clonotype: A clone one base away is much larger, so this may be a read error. For the CDR3, the DNA is TGTGCCAGCAGGGTCGGTGTGCCCCAGCATTTT. Translating it yields CASRVGVPQHF. V and J are TRBV2 and TRBJ1-5, with D uncertain. V lost 6 bases, J lost 9 bases, and 9 bases lay in between. Germline-derived CDR1 and CDR2 are SNHLY and FYNNEI. The CDR3 runs 11 residues.

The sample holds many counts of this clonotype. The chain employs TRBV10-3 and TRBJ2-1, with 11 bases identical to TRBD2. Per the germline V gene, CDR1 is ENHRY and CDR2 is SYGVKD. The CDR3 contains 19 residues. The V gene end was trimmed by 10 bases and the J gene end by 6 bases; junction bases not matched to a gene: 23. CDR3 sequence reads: CATLLYSGLAEDLSNEQFF. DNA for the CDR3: TGTGCCACCCTGCTCTATTCGGGACTAGCGGAAGACCTCAGCAATGAGCAGTTCTTC.

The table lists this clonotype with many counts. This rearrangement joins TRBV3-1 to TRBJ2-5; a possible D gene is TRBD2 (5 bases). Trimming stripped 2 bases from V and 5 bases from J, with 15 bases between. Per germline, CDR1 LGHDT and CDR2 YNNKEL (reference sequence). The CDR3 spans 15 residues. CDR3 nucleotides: TGTGCCAGCAGCCAACCCGGTGGGCCGGGGGAGACCCAGTACTTC. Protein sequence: CASSQPGGPGETQYF.

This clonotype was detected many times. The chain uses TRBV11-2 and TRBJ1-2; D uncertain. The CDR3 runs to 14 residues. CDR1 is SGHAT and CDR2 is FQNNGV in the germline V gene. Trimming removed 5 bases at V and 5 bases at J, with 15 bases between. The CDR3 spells CASSPSPGWYGYTF. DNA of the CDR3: TGTGCCAGCAGCCCAAGTCCGGGATGGTATGGCTACACCTTC.

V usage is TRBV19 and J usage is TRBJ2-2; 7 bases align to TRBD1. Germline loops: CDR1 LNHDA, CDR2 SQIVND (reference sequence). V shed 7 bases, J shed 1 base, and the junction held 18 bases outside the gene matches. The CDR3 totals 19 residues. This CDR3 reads CASTKPGTVRIGNTGELFF. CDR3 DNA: TGTGCCAGTACTAAACCCGGGACAGTCAGGATCGGGAACACCGGGGAGCTGTTTTTT. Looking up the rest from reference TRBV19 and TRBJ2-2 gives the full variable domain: DGGITQSPKYLFRKEGQNVTLSCEQNLNHDAMYWYRQDPGQGLRLIYYSQIVNDFQKGDIAEGYSVSREKKESFPLTVTSAQKNPTAFYLCASTKPGTVRIGNTGELFFGEGSRLTVL.

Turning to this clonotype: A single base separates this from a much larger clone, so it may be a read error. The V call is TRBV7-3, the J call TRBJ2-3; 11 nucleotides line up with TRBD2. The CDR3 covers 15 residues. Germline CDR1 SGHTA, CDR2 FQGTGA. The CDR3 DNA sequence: TGTGCCCGCAGTGAGACTAGCGGGATTGCGGATACGCAGTATTTT. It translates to CARSETSGIADTQYF.

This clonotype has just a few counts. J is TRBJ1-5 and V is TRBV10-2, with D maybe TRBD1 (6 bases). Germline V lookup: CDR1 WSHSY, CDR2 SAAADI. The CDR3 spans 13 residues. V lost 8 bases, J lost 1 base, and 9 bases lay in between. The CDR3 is CASSDRSNQPQHF. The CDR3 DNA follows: TGCGCCAGCTCTGACAGGAGCAATCAGCCCCAGCATTTT.

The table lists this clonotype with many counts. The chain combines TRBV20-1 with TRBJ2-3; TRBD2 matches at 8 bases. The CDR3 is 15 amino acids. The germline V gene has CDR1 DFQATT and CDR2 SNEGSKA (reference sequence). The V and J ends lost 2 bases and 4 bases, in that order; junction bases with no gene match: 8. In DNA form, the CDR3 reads TGCAGTGCTAGACCGGGACTAGGAGGGTCAGATACGCAGTATTTT. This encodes CSARPGLGGSDTQYF.

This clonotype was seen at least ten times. The CDR3 loop reads CATVGVRRREGRSGELFF. CDR3 sequence (DNA): TGTGCCACCGTCGGGGTTCGTAGGCGGGAGGGCCGCAGCGGGGAGCTGTTTTTT. The chain is built from TRBV19 and TRBJ2-2; 9 bases match TRBD2. Trimming removed 10 bases from V and 7 bases from J; junction bases left unmatched: 22. The length of the CDR3 is 18 residues. Per germline, CDR1 LNHDA and CDR2 SQIVND (reference sequence).

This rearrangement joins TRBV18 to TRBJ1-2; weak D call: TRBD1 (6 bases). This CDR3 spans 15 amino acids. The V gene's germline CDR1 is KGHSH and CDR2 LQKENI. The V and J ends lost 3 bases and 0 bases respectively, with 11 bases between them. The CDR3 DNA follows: TGTGCCAGCTCACCGGGAAAGGGGGCTAACTATGGCTACACCTTC. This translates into CASSPGKGANYGYTF.

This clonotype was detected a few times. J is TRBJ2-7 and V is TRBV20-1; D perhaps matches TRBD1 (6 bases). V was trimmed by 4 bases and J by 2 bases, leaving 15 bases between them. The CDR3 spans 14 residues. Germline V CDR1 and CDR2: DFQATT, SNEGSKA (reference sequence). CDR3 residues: CSATTGFTAYEQYF. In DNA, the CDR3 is TGCAGTGCTACCACAGGGTTTACGGCCTACGAGCAGTACTTC.

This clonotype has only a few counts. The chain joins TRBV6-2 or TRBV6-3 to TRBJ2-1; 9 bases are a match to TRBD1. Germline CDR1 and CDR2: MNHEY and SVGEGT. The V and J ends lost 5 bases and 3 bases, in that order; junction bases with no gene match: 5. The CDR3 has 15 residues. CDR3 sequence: CASSKPGQGYNEQFF. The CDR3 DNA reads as TGTGCCAGCAGTAAACCGGGACAGGGCTACAATGAGCAGTTCTTC.

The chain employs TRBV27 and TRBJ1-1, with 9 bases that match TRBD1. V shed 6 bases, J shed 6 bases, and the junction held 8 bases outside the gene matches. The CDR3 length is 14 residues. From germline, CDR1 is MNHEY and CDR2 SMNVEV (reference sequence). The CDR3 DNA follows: TGTGCCAGCAGCCTTCACCGGACAGGGGCTGAAGCTTTCTTT. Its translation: CASSLHRTGAEAFF.

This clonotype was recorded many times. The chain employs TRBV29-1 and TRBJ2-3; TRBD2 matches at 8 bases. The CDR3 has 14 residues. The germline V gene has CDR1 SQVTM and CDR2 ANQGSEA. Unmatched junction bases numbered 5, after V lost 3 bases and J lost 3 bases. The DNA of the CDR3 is TGCAGCGTTGATACCGGGAGGGGGACAGATACGCAGTATTTT. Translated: CSVDTGRGTDTQYF.

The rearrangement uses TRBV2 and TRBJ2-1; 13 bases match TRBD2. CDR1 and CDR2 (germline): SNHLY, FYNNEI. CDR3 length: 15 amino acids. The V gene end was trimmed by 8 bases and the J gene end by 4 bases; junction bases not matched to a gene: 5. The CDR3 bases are TGTGCCAGCGAGGGACTAGCGGGATGGTACAATGAGCAGTTCTTC. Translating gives CASEGLAGWYNEQFF.

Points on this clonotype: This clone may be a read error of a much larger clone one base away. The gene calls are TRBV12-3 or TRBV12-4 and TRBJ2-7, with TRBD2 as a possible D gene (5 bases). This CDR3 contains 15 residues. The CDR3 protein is CAGSLFGRLTYEQYF. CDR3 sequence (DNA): TGTGCCGGCAGTTTATTTGGGAGACTTACCTACGAGCAGTACTTC.

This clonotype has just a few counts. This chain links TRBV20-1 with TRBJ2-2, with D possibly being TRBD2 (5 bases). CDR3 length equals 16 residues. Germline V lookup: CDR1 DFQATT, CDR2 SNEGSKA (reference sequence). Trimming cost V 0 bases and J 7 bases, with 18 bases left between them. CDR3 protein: CSARDRLAGRNGELFF. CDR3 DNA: TGCAGTGCTAGAGATCGGCTAGCCGGAAGAAACGGGGAGCTGTTTTTT.

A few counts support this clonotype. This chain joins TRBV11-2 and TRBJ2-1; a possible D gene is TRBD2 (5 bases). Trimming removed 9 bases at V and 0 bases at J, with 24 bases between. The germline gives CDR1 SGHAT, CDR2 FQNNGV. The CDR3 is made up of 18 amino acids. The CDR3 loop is CASSITPLAVGSYNEQFF. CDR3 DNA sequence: TGTGCCAGTAGTATTACCCCTCTAGCCGTGGGCTCCTACAATGAGCAGTTCTTC.

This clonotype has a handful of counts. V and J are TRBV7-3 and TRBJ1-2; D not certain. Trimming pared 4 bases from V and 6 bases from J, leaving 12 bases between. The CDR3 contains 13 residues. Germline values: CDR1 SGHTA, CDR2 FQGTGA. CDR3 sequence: CASSSGRPDGYTF. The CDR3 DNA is TGTGCCAGCAGCTCCGGGCGGCCGGATGGCTACACCTTC.

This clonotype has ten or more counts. In DNA, the CDR3 is TGCGCCAGCAGCTTTAGGGGGCCGAACACCGGGGAGCTGTTTTTT. Amino acids: CASSFRGPNTGELFF. This rearrangement joins TRBV5-1 to TRBJ2-2; 7 nucleotides agree with TRBD1. V shed 2 bases and J 0 bases; nucleotides not matched to a gene: 1. CDR3 size: 15 residues. The V gene's germline CDR1 is SGHRS and CDR2 YFSETQ.